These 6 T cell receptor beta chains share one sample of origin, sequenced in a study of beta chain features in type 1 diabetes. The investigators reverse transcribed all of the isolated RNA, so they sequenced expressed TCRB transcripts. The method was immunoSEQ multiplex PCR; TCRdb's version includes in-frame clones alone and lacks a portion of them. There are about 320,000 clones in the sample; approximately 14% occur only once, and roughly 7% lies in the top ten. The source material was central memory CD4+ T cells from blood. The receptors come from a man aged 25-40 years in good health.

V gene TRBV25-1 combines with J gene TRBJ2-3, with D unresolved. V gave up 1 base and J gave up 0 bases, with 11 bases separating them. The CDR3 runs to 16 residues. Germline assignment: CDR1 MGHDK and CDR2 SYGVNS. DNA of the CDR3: TGTGCCAGCAGTGAATGTCGCTCACATAGCACAGATACGCAGTATTTT. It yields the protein CASSECRSHSTDTQYF.

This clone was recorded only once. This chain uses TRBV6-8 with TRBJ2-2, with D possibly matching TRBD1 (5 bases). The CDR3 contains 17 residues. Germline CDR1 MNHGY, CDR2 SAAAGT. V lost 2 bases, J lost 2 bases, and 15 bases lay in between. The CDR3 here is CASSYKTVDGNTGELFF. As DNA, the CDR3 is TGTGCCAGCAGTTACAAGACAGTAGATGGAAACACCGGGGAGCTGTTTTTT.

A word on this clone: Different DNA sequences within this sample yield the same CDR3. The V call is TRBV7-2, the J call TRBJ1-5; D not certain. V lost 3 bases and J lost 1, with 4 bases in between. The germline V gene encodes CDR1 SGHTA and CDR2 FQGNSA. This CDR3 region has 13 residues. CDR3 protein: CASSFHSNQPQHF. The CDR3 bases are TGTGCCAGCAGCTTTCACAGCAATCAGCCCCAGCATTTT.

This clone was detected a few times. CDR3 in amino acids: CASSLLSSGAYEQYV. The CDR3 nucleotides are TGTGCCAGCAGCTTGCTGTCTAGCGGGGCCTACGAGCAGTACGTC. The gene calls are TRBV5-6 and TRBJ2-7, with 9 bases that match TRBD2. CDR1 is SGHDT, CDR2 YYEEEE, per germline. The CDR3 runs to 15 residues. V was clipped by 1 base and J by 2 bases; unmatched bases: 4.

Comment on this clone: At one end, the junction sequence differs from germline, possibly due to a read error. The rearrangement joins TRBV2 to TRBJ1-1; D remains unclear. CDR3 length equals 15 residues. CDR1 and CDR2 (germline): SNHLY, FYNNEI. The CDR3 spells CASREEGRTGTEAFF. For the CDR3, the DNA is TGTGCCAGCAGGGAAGAAGGCCGGACGGGCACTGAAGCTTTCTTT.

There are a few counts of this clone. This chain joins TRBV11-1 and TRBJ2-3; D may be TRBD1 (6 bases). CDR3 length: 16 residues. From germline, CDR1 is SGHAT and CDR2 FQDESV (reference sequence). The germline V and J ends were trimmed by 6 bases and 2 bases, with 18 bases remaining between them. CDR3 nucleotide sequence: TGTGCCAGCAGGTTACAGGGAGCCGGTGCCACAGATACGCAGTATTTT. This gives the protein CASRLQGAGATDTQYF.